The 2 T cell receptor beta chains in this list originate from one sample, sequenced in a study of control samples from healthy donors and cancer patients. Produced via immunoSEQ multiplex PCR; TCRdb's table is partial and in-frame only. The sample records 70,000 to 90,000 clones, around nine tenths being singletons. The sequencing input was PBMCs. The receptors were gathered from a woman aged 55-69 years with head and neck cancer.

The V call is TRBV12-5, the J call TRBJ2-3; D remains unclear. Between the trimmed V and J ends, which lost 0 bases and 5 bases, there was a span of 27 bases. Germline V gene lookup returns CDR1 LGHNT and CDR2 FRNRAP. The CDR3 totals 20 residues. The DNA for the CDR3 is TGTGCTAGTGGTTTGGTACCCCATAGGCCCCCGCGGACGGCCATAGATACGCAGTATTTT. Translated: CASGLVPHRPPRTAIDTQYF.

The CDR3 sequence is CASSGRQGQDGYTF. CDR3 DNA: TGTGCCAGTAGTGGGAGACAGGGTCAAGATGGCTACACCTTC. The chain joins TRBV19 to TRBJ1-2; 7 nucleotides align to TRBD1. With 5 bases clipped from V and 6 bases from J, the junction kept 9 bases outside the gene matches. Germline V gene lookup returns CDR1 LNHDA and CDR2 SQIVND (reference sequence). This CDR3 is built from 14 residues.